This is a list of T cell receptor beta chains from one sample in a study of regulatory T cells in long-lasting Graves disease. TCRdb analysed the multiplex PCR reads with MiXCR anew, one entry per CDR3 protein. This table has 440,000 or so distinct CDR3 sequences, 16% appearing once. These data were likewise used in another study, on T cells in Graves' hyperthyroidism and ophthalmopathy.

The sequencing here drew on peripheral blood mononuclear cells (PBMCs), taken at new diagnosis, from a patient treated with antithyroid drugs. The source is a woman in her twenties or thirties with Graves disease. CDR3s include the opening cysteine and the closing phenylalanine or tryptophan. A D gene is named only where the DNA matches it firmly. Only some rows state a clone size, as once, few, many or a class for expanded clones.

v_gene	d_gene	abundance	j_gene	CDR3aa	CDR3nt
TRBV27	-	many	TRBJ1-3	CASSPHGTVSGNTIYF	TGTGCCAGCAGTCCCCACGGGACGGTCTCTGGAAACACCATATATTTT
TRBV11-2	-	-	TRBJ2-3	CASSLLPTRYTDTQYF	TGTGCCAGCAGCTTATTACCGACGCGGTACACAGATACGCAGTATTTT
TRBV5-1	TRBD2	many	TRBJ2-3	CASSELAGEDTQYF	TGCGCCAGCAGCGAACTAGCGGGGGAAGATACGCAGTATTTT
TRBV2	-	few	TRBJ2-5	CASGGEQETQYF	TGTGCCAGCGGTGGTGAGCAAGAGACCCAGTACTTC
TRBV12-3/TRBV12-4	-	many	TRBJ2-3	CASSLLPTSTDTQYF	TGTGCCAGCAGCTTATTACCGACTAGCACAGATACGCAGTATTTT
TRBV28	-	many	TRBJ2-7	CASSLGGRVSYEQYF	TGTGCCAGCAGTTTGGGGGGAAGGGTCTCCTACGAGCAGTACTTC
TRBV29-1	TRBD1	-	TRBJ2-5	CSVEWDREPQETQYF	TGCAGCGTTGAGTGGGACAGGGAACCCCAAGAGACCCAGTACTTC
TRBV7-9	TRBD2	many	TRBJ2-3	CASSLAGGDTQYF	TGTGCCAGCAGCTTAGCGGGAGGGGATACGCAGTATTTT
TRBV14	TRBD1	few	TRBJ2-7	CASSRLSDRVYEQYF	TGTGCCAGCAGCCGACTCTCGGACAGGGTCTACGAGCAGTACTTC
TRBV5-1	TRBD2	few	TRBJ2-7	CASSLERDREQYF	TGCGCCAGCAGCTTGGAGCGGGATCGCGAGCAGTACTTC
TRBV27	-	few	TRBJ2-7	CASSGPGSSYEQYF	TGTGCCAGCAGCGGGCCCGGGAGCTCCTACGAGCAGTACTTC
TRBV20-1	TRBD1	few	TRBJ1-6	CSATARDRAFGDSPLHF	TGCAGTGCTACAGCTCGGGACAGGGCTTTCGGGGATTCACCCCTCCACTTT
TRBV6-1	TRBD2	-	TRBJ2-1	CASTEIAGGGSYNEQFF	TGTGCCAGCACCGAGATAGCGGGAGGAGGTTCCTACAATGAGCAGTTCTTC
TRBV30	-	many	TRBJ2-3	CAWSTDLTDTQYF	TGTGCCTGGAGTACGGACCTCACAGATACGCAGTATTTT
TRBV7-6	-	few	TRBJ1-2	CASSLEPENNYGYTF	TGTGCCAGCAGCTTGGAACCGGAGAATAACTATGGCTACACCTTC
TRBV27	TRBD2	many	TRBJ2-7	CASSFGLAGSEQYF	TGTGCCAGCAGTTTTGGACTAGCGGGATCCGAGCAGTACTTC
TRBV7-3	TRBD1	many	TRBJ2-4	CASSLNPGQKNIQYF	TGTGCCAGCAGCTTAAACCCGGGACAGAAAAACATTCAGTACTTC
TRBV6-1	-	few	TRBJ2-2	CASSVSNTGELFF	TGTGCCAGCAGTGTGTCGAACACCGGGGAGCTGTTTTTT
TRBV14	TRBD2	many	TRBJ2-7	CASSQLGTPGREQYF	TGTGCCAGCAGCCAACTGGGGACTCCCGGGAGGGAGCAGTACTTC
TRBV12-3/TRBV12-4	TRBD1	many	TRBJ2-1	CASSFSGQNYNEQFF	TGTGCCAGCAGTTTTTCGGGACAGAACTACAATGAGCAGTTCTTC
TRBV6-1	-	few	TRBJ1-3	CASSRPAGSGNTIYF	TGTGCCAGCAGTCGTCCGGCTGGCTCTGGAAACACCATATATTTT
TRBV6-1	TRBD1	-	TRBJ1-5	CASGSWTGGNQPQHF	TGTGCCAGCGGGAGTTGGACAGGGGGCAATCAGCCCCAGCATTTT
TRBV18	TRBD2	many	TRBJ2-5	CASMRGLAGQETQYF	TGTGCCAGCATGCGGGGACTAGCGGGACAAGAGACCCAGTACTTC
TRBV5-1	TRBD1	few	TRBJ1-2	CASSLAPTGGLYGYTF	TGCGCCAGCAGCTTGGCCCCTACAGGGGGTCTCTATGGCTACACCTTC
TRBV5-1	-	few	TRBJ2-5	CASSPGTTREETQYF	TGCGCCAGCAGCCCCGGGACAACCCGAGAGGAGACCCAGTACTTC
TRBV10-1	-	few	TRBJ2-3	CASSDHSGSPTDTQYF	TGCGCCAGCAGTGACCATTCGGGGAGTCCCACAGATACGCAGTATTTT
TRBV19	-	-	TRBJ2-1	CASSKSGPEQFF	TGTGCCAGTAGTAAAAGCGGTCCCGAGCAGTTCTTC
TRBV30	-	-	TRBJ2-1	CAWSTPLAEQFF	TGTGCCTGGAGTACCCCCCTGGCGGAGCAGTTCTTC
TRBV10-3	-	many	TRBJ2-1	CAISDQTASSYNEQFF	TGTGCCATCAGTGACCAGACAGCCAGCTCCTACAATGAGCAGTTCTTC
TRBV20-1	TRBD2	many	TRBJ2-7	CSAKPGGSYEQYF	TGCAGTGCCAAGCCGGGGGGGTCCTACGAGCAGTACTTC
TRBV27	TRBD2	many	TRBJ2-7	CASSGVGLAGVHEQYF	TGTGCCAGCAGTGGCGTCGGACTAGCGGGAGTCCACGAGCAGTACTTC
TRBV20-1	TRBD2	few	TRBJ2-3	CSAQPFAGGTDTQYF	TGCAGTGCGCAACCCTTTGCGGGGGGCACAGATACGCAGTATTTT
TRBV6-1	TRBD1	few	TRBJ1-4	CATGQGYEKLFF	TGTGCCACCGGACAGGGGTATGAAAAACTGTTTTTT
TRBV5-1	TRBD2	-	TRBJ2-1	CASSLARLAGTNEQFF	TGCGCCAGCAGCTTGGCGAGGCTAGCGGGTACCAATGAGCAGTTCTTC
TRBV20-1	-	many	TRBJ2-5	CSATHFGQETQYF	TGCAGTGCTACCCACTTCGGACAAGAGACCCAGTACTTC
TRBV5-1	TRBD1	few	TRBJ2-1	CASSGTGIYNEQFF	TGCGCCAGCAGCGGGACAGGGATCTACAATGAGCAGTTCTTC
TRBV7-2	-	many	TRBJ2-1	CASSSQPGGYNEQFF	TGTGCCAGCAGCTCCCAGCCCGGAGGTTACAATGAGCAGTTCTTC
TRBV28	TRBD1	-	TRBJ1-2	CASRTGITYTYGYTF	TGTGCCAGCCGGACAGGGATAACCTATACCTATGGCTACACCTTC
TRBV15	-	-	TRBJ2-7	CATSKMLAFPYF	TGTGCCACCAGCAAAATGCTAGCATTTCCGTACTTC
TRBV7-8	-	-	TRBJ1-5	CASSLRSGGGQPQHF	TGTGCCAGCAGTCTTAGGTCGGGGGGCGGTCAGCCCCAGCATTTT
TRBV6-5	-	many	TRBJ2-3	CASSYSNRGTDTQYF	TGTGCCAGCAGTTACAGTAATCGGGGCACAGATACGCAGTATTTT
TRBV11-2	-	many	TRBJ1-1	CASSAGLNTEAFF	TGTGCCAGCAGCGCCGGCTTGAACACTGAAGCTTTCTTT